The 21 T cell receptor beta chains listed next were all sequenced from one sample in a study of blood T cell repertoires in COVID-19. The repertoire was sequenced with immunoSEQ multiplex PCR; TCRdb's copy has only in-frame clones and lacks some. The sample yields around 130,000 clones, roughly 91% seen once. The sequencing sample was made of peripheral blood. The receptor set was obtained from a man aged 50-59 years with active or convalescent COVID-19.

This chain links TRBV7-2 with TRBJ1-4; 8 nucleotides match TRBD1. CDR3 length: 18 residues. Per germline, CDR1 SGHTA and CDR2 FQGNSA. V dropped 1 base and J dropped 2; count of bases not matched to a gene: 9. The CDR3 nucleotides are TGTGCCAGCAGCTTAGTAACCGCAGGGGGCCCTACTAATGAAAAACTGTTTTTT. Translation: CASSLVTAGGPTNEKLFF.

The CDR3 DNA sequence: TGTGCCAGTAGTACGACAGGCCTAGAGACCCAGTACTTC. Its protein product is CASSTTGLETQYF. The rearrangement links TRBV19 to TRBJ2-5; D is possibly TRBD1 (6 bases). Germline assignment: CDR1 LNHDA and CDR2 SQIVND (reference sequence). V was pared by 4 bases and J by 4 bases, with 10 bases between. The CDR3 spans 13 residues.

The J gene is TRBJ2-1, the V gene TRBV9; tentative D call: TRBD2 (6 bases). Germline V gives CDR1 SGDLS, CDR2 YYNGEE. This CDR3 is built from 16 residues. Between the trimmed V and J ends, which lost 0 bases and 10 bases, there was a span of 20 bases. CDR3 sequence (DNA): TGTGCCAGCAGCGTAGAACCCAGGCCCCCTGCGGGGGAGCAGTTCTTC. It encodes CASSVEPRPPAGEQFF.

This rearrangement joins TRBV10-3 to TRBJ2-5, with a tentative D call TRBD1 (6 bases). V lost 6 bases, J lost 5 bases, and 13 bases lay in between. The CDR3 has 13 residues. Germline loops: CDR1 ENHRY, CDR2 SYGVKD. For the CDR3, the DNA is TGTGCCATCAGGTCGGGACAACCGGAGACCCAGTACTTC. It encodes CAIRSGQPETQYF.

The genes are TRBV7-9 and TRBJ1-1; 7 bases line up with TRBD1. Germline V gives CDR1 SEHNR, CDR2 FQNEAQ (reference sequence). This CDR3 is built from 13 residues. Trimming at V came to 6 bases and at J to 6 bases, leaving 7 bases not matched to a gene. This CDR3 is CASSRQGVAEAFF. CDR3 sequence (DNA): TGTGCCAGCAGTAGACAGGGAGTTGCTGAAGCTTTCTTT.

V and J are TRBV9 and TRBJ2-1; 8 nucleotides line up with TRBD2. CDR3 length equals 15 residues. Germline V gives CDR1 SGDLS, CDR2 YYNGEE. V shed 2 bases, J shed 0 bases, and the junction held 1 base outside the gene matches. CDR3 amino acids: CASSVSGSSYNEQFF. The CDR3 nucleotides read TGTGCCAGCAGCGTCAGCGGGAGCTCCTACAATGAGCAGTTCTTC.

The chain combines TRBV6-5 with TRBJ2-7; 10 bases agree with TRBD1. The germline gives CDR1 MNHEY, CDR2 SVGAGI. This CDR3 region has 15 residues. Unmatched junction bases numbered 5, after V lost 5 bases and J lost 1 base. This CDR3 reads CASSRRDRGSYEQYF. The DNA for the CDR3 is TGTGCCAGCAGTCGCCGGGACAGGGGATCCTACGAGCAGTACTTC.

This chain connects TRBV19 to TRBJ2-5, with D uncertain. The germline V gene encodes CDR1 LNHDA and CDR2 SQIVND (reference sequence). Trimming removed 7 bases at V and 3 bases at J, with 15 bases between. The CDR3 has 14 amino acids. CDR3 sequence reads: CASKARQTEETQYF. DNA for the CDR3: TGTGCCAGTAAGGCTAGGCAGACTGAAGAGACCCAGTACTTC.

The V call is TRBV24-1, the J call TRBJ2-5; TRBD2 aligns across 12 bases. Germline CDR1 KGHDR, CDR2 SFDVKD. The CDR3 spans 16 residues. After removal of 4 bases from V and 5 bases from J, the junction contained 7 bases not matched to a gene. CDR3 DNA sequence: TGTGCCACCAGTGAACAAAAAACTAGCGGGAGGGAGACCCAGTACTTC. As protein: CATSEQKTSGRETQYF.

A single count supports this clone. The chain has TRBV10-3 and TRBJ2-7; D may be TRBD1 (5 bases). Per the germline V gene, CDR1 is ENHRY and CDR2 is SYGVKD. The CDR3 is made up of 12 amino acids. Trimming took off 6 bases at V and 3 bases at J, with 9 bases between the two ends. The CDR3 DNA reads TGTGCCATCAGACAGGACCTCTACGAGCAGTACTTC. Translation gives CAIRQDLYEQYF.

The V gene is TRBV6-2 or TRBV6-3, the J gene TRBJ1-5; D gene unclear. This CDR3 spans 11 amino acids. V lost 2 bases to trimming and J lost 7 bases, with 3 bases between them. Germline lookup yields CDR1 MNHEY and CDR2 SVGEGT. The CDR3 here is CASSYQQPQHF. The CDR3 nucleotides read TGTGCCAGCAGTTACCAGCAGCCCCAGCATTTT.

The V gene is TRBV14, the J gene TRBJ2-1; D might be TRBD2 (5 bases). Deletions cut 3 bases from V and 0 bases from J, with 9 bases between. CDR1 is SGHDN, CDR2 FVKESK, per germline. This CDR3 is 15 amino acids long. The CDR3 loop reads CASSQTSGSYNEQFF. For the CDR3, the DNA is TGTGCCAGCAGCCAGACCAGCGGCTCCTACAATGAGCAGTTCTTC.

This clone was seen just once. The chain is built from TRBV3-1 (or the pseudogene TRBV3-2) and TRBJ1-2; D not certain. CDR3 length: 13 amino acids. Trimming took off 0 bases at V and 13 bases at J, with 15 bases between the two ends. Germline assignment: CDR1 LGHDT and CDR2 YNNKEL (reference sequence). CDR3 amino acids: CASSQDEGRTPTF. Written as DNA, the CDR3 is TGTGCCAGCAGCCAAGATGAAGGACGGACTCCCACCTTC.

This clone was observed once. The chain has TRBV7-9 and TRBJ1-6; D gene unclear. CDR3 length: 17 residues. The V gene's germline CDR1 is SEHNR and CDR2 FQNEAQ (reference sequence). Trimming removed 0 bases from V and 9 bases from J, with 18 bases in between. Here the CDR3 reads CASSLASGPGVGSPLHF. CDR3 nucleotides: TGTGCCAGCAGCTTAGCGAGCGGGCCGGGCGTTGGTTCACCCCTCCACTTT.

This sequence joins TRBV5-1 and TRBJ1-5; no firm D call. V was trimmed by 2 bases and J by 2 bases, leaving 8 bases between them. The CDR3 is made up of 14 amino acids. Germline loops: CDR1 SGHRS, CDR2 YFSETQ. CDR3 nucleotide sequence: TGCGCCAGCAGCTTAGAGGGTGGCAATCAGCCCCAGCATTTT. This gives the protein CASSLEGGNQPQHF.

The chain carries TRBV3-1 (or the pseudogene TRBV3-2) and TRBJ1-3; a weak D match, TRBD1 (5 bases). This CDR3 region has 17 residues. In germline, CDR1 is LGHDT, CDR2 YNNKEL (reference sequence). V lost 0 bases and J lost 8, with 20 bases in between. CDR3 nucleotide sequence: TGTGCCAGCAGCCAAGATCCCGGGCCCTCGATAGGGGACACCATATATTTT. Protein sequence: CASSQDPGPSIGDTIYF.

The chain uses TRBV5-8 and TRBJ2-5; TRBD2 might be the D (6 bases). The CDR3 extends over 15 amino acids. The V end was cut by 0 bases, the J end by 1 base, with 10 bases between. Per germline, CDR1 SGHTS and CDR2 YDEGEE. The CDR3 region is CASSLGLVFQETQYF. In DNA form, the CDR3 reads TGTGCCAGCAGCTTGGGACTAGTATTCCAAGAGACCCAGTACTTC. Full variable domain (remainder filled in from reference TRBV5-8 and TRBJ2-5): EAGVTQSPTHLIKTRGQQATLRCSPISGHTSVYWYQQALGLGLQFLLWYDEGEERNRGNFPPRFSGRQFPNYSSELNVNALELEDSALYLCASSLGLVFQETQYFGPGTRLLVL.

The chain uses TRBV11-2 and TRBJ2-3; 9 bases agree with TRBD2. Germline values: CDR1 SGHAT, CDR2 FQNNGV. The CDR3 is 15 amino acids. The J segment lost 6 bases and the V segment lost 2 bases, leaving 6 bases of the junction unmatched. The CDR3 loop reads CASSLRLAGLDTQYF. In DNA, the CDR3 is TGTGCCAGCAGCTTAAGGCTAGCGGGGTTGGATACGCAGTATTTT. The variable domain in full, with the rest retrieved from reference TRBV11-2 and TRBJ2-3, is EAGVAQSPRYKIIEKRQSVAFWCNPISGHATLYWYQQILGQGPKLLIQFQNNGVVDDSQLPKDRFSAERLKGVDSTLKIQPAKLEDSAVYLCASSLRLAGLDTQYFGPGTRLTVL.

The rearrangement joins TRBV29-1 to TRBJ2-5, with no clear D. Germline CDR1 reads SQVTM; CDR2 reads ANQGSEA. Trimming pared 1 base from V and 1 base from J, leaving 10 bases between. The CDR3 has 14 amino acids. In nucleotides, the CDR3 is TGCAGCGTTGAAGTTATTTACAGCCAAGAGACCCAGTACTTC. Protein: CSVEVIYSQETQYF. The complete variable domain, with remaining parts taken from reference TRBV29-1 and TRBJ2-5, reads SAVISQKPSRDICQRGTSLTIQCQVDSQVTMMFWYRQQPGQSLTLIATANQGSEATYESGFVIDKFPISRPNLTFSTLTVSNMSPEDSSIYLCSVEVIYSQETQYFGPGTRLLVL.

The V gene is TRBV7-9, the J gene TRBJ2-1, with 7 positions matching TRBD1. J gave up 4 bases and V 0 bases, and 12 bases lay outside the gene matches. In germline, CDR1 is SEHNR, CDR2 FQNEAQ (reference sequence). The CDR3 is 18 amino acids. DNA of the CDR3: TGTGCCAGCAGCTTAGCGCAGGGGGACATAGTTTTTTACAATGAGCAGTTCTTC. This codes for CASSLAQGDIVFYNEQFF.

This clone was observed a few times. The chain combines TRBV10-3 with TRBJ2-3, with 8 bases aligning to TRBD2. The CDR3 loop spans 17 amino acids. Germline lookup yields CDR1 ENHRY and CDR2 SYGVKD. V shed 3 bases and J 2 bases; nucleotides not matched to a gene: 10. The CDR3 sequence is CAISDRRGGGHTDTQYF. The CDR3 coding sequence is TGTGCCATCAGTGATCGCCGGGGGGGAGGCCACACAGATACGCAGTATTTT.